Shown below are 30 T cell receptor beta chains from a single sample sequenced in a study of tumor-infiltrating lymphocytes in primary liver carcinoma listed by TCRdb under 2017. Without any cell sorting, total RNA and DNA were co-extracted from about 21-30 mg of bulk tissue using the AllPrep DNA/RNA mini kit. The reads were generated on an Illumina HiSeq 2500. Starting from about 500 ng total RNA, TCRbeta-specific cDNA was produced by reverse transcription with a constant-region primer and ProtoScript II reverse transcriptase. The TCRbeta libraries were prepared through three rounds of nested multiplex PCR following a slightly modified ARM-PCR procedure. Each of the first two PCR rounds ran for about 10 cycles and used multiplex TRBV1-TRBV30 forward primers together with a Cbeta reverse primer. The public reads were run again by TCRdb, first through fastp at Q25 and then through MiXCR, and only productive beta chains were kept. Merged by CDR3 protein, the rows form single entries marked with the most common genes and DNA. This sample holds 40,000 or so distinct CDR3 sequences; 75% were observed only once. Of the sample, more than 35% is held by the ten largest clones.

Sequencing was performed on tumor-adjacent normal liver tissue. The origin of the receptors is a man in his forties or fifties with primary liver carcinoma and hepatitis B virus infection.

This clonotype was observed a single time. The J gene is TRBJ2-2, the V gene TRBV4-2; 7 bases map to TRBD1. Trimming took 0 bases from V and 4 from J; bases not matched to a gene: 8. The CDR3 has 17 residues. Per the germline V gene, CDR1 is LGHNA and CDR2 is YNFKEQ. The CDR3 nucleotides are TGTGCCAGCAGCCAAGAAGCACAGGGGAGTGGCACCGGGGAGCTGTTTTTT. Translating gives CASSQEAQGSGTGELFF.

As concerns this clonotype: The junction departs from the called germline gene at one end, perhaps through a read error. V and J are TRBV12-3 or TRBV12-4 and TRBJ2-6, with D perhaps matching TRBD2 (6 bases). This CDR3 contains 16 residues. The CDR3 bases are TGTGCCAGCAGCTTGGCAGGACCGACGGGGGACAACGTCCTGACTTTC. Amino acids: CASSLAGPTGDNVLTF.

Notes on this clonotype: One junction end does not reproduce the germline sequence, and a read error may be involved. V gene TRBV28 combines with J gene TRBJ2-1; 7 bases align to TRBD2. The CDR3 covers 16 residues. Germline V gene sequence: CDR1 MDHEN, CDR2 SYDVKM. CDR3 amino acids: CASGLDQRLADNEKFF. As DNA, the CDR3 is TGTGCCAGCGGTTTAGATCAGCGCCTAGCGGACAATGAGAAGTTCTTC.

Of note for this clonotype: An end of the junction differs from the germline gene, which may be a read error. The CDR3 is CVSSLGGASTYTQYF. The CDR3 DNA reads TGTGTCAGCAGTCTCGGCGGAGCCTCCACATATACGCAGTATTTT. The rearrangement joins TRBV6-4 to TRBJ2-3; no firm D call. In germline, CDR1 is MRHNA, CDR2 SNTAGT. This CDR3 spans 15 amino acids.

Notes on this clonotype: Given the absence of the conserved phenylalanine or tryptophan at the CDR3 end, a read error is likely. The chain combines TRBV4-1 with TRBJ2-2; D not certain. The germline V gene has CDR1 MGHRA and CDR2 YSYEKL. V was cut by 0 bases and J by 8 bases, with 13 bases left in between. This CDR3 is built from 15 residues. CDR3 sequence reads: CASSQDLSSAGELFL. DNA for the CDR3: TGCGCCAGCAGCCAAGACCTAAGCAGTGCGGGGGAGCTGTTTTTG.

A word on this clonotype: One end of the junction is discordant with germline, which a read error may explain. The chain couples TRBV19 to TRBJ2-2; no definite D call. CDR1 LNHDA and CDR2 SQIVND come from the germline V gene (reference sequence). This CDR3 has 11 amino acids. The CDR3 DNA is TGTGCCAATAGTTTATTTGGGGAACCGTTTTTT. Translated, it gives CANSLFGEPFF.

J is TRBJ2-3 and V is TRBV7-9; possibly TRBD2 for D (6 bases). Germline values: CDR1 SEHNR, CDR2 FQNEAQ (reference sequence). The CDR3 consists of 16 residues. Trimming removed 5 bases from V and 2 bases from J, with 17 bases in between. CDR3 nucleotides: TGTGCCAGCAGCCTGGATGTAGTAGCGGCCACAGATACGCAGTATTTT. Protein: CASSLDVVAATDTQYF. The complete variable domain, with remaining parts taken from reference TRBV7-9 and TRBJ2-3, reads DTGVSQNPRHKITKRGQNVTFRCDPISEHNRLYWYRQTLGQGPEFLTYFQNEAQLEKSRLLSDRFSAERPKGSFSTLEIQRTEQGDSAMYLCASSLDVVAATDTQYFGPGTRLTVL.

This clonotype was counted only a few times. This is likely a read error, given that the CDR3 carries no conserved phenylalanine or tryptophan at its end. The chain carries TRBV4-2 and TRBJ2-3; D tentatively reads TRBD1 or TRBD2 (6 bases each). The CDR3 has 15 residues. The germline V and J ends were trimmed by 3 bases and 6 bases, with 16 bases remaining between them. Per the germline V gene, CDR1 is LGHNA and CDR2 is YNFKEQ. DNA for the CDR3: TGTGCCAGCAGCCATGAGGGGGGAGGAGGGGATACGCAGTATTAT. It is translated as CASSHEGGGGDTQYY.

As regards this clonotype: A read error may produce the germline difference seen at one junction end. V usage is TRBV6-1 and J usage is TRBJ2-1, with 14 nucleotides matching TRBD2. The CDR3 covers 15 residues. In germline, CDR1 is MNHNS, CDR2 SASEGT. The CDR3 sequence is CANSEGTSGSNERFF. CDR3 coding DNA: TGTGCCAACAGTGAAGGGACTAGCGGGAGCAATGAGCGGTTCTTC.

To note about this clonotype: A much larger clone sits a single nucleotide away, making a read error possible. In nucleotides, the CDR3 is TGTGCCAGCAGTGAAGCGCGGCAGCAGTCCCAGCATTTT. As protein: CASSEARQQSQHF. The chain employs TRBV2 and TRBJ1-5; D gene uncertain. V gave up 0 bases and J gave up 11 bases, with 11 bases separating them. The germline V gene has CDR1 SNHLY and CDR2 FYNNEI. This CDR3 has 13 residues.

By share, this clonotype counts as medium-sized (0.01 to 0.1%). This chain links TRBV14 with TRBJ2-7; D possibly corresponds to TRBD1 (5 bases). The CDR3 spans 13 residues. Germline loops: CDR1 SGHDN, CDR2 FVKESK. V lost 3 bases to trimming and J lost 4 bases, with 10 bases between them. The chain's CDR3 is CASSQVDSYEQYF. DNA for the CDR3: TGTGCCAGCAGCCAGGTCGACAGTTACGAGCAGTACTTC.

The V gene is TRBV13, the J gene TRBJ2-7; 9 nucleotides line up with TRBD1. Germline loops: CDR1 PRHDT, CDR2 FYEKMQ (reference sequence). With V trimmed by 4 bases and J by 12 bases, 22 bases remained unmatched. This CDR3 comprises 17 residues. CDR3: CASSSRDRDSTAYGLYF. The DNA for the CDR3 is TGTGCCAGCAGCTCCCGGGACAGGGATTCTACTGCCTACGGGCTGTACTTC.

The chain couples TRBV29-1 to TRBJ1-1; unclear D gene. The CDR3 runs to 12 residues. V was trimmed by 3 bases and J by 6 bases, leaving 11 bases between them. Germline lookup yields CDR1 SQVTM and CDR2 ANQGSEA. The CDR3 DNA follows: TGCAGCGTTGAGAACGGCACGTCTGAAGCTTTCTTT. Protein product: CSVENGTSEAFF.

This chain joins TRBV24-1 and TRBJ1-4; no clear D gene. The CDR3 covers 18 residues. Trimming removed 8 bases from V and 17 bases from J, with 38 bases in between. Per germline, CDR1 KGHDR and CDR2 SFDVKD. CDR3 protein: CATISHWETSSTNERLFF. For the CDR3, the DNA is TGTGCCACCATTTCCCATTGGGAAACGTCTTCAACTAATGAAAGACTATTTTTT.

In regard to this clonotype: Relative to the germline gene, one junction end is altered; a read error may explain this. The V and J genes are TRBV4-3 and TRBJ1-5, with 7 bases aligning to TRBD1. Germline CDR1 is LGHNA and CDR2 is YSLEER. CDR3 size: 13 residues. CDR3 bases: TGCTCCAGCAGCCACTCCAGGGGGCAGCCCCAGCATTTT. This codes for CSSSHSRGQPQHF.

On this clonotype itself: Its ends do not fully match the called genes, so a read error is possible. The chain couples TRBV5-6 to TRBJ2-1, with D possibly called TRBD1 or TRBD2 (7 bases each). The length of the CDR3 is 17 residues. Germline V lookup: CDR1 SGHDT, CDR2 YYEEEE. CDR3 in amino acids: CTSSSNLQGRGYNEQFF. CDR3 coding DNA: TGTACCAGCAGCTCAAACCTACAGGGGCGGGGGTACAATGAGCAGTTCTTC.

The chain couples TRBV4-3 to TRBJ2-5; D possibly corresponds to TRBD2 (5 bases). CDR3 length equals 15 residues. V lost 2 bases and J lost 3, with 13 bases in between. CDR1 LGHNA and CDR2 YSLEER come from the germline V gene. DNA for the CDR3: TGCGCCAGCAGCCAAAATCTAGTGGAGGAAGAGACCCAGTACTTC. This encodes CASSQNLVEEETQYF.

This clonotype was recorded only once. One end of the junction does not line up with germline, which may come from a read error. This chain connects TRBV29-1 to TRBJ1-5; the match to TRBD1 covers 9 bases. Germline lookup yields CDR1 SQVTM and CDR2 ANQGSEA. The CDR3 sequence is 12 residues long. This CDR3 reads CSVGGTGQPQHF. The CDR3 coding sequence is TGCAGTGTTGGCGGGACAGGGCAGCCCCAGCATTTT.

The gene calls are TRBV12-3 or TRBV12-4 and TRBJ2-6; no reliable D call. V lost 7 bases and J 0 bases, leaving 4 bases between the germline ends. The length of the CDR3 is 13 residues. CDR3 residues: CASTISGANVLTF. The CDR3 region has the DNA TGTGCCAGCACCATCTCTGGGGCCAACGTCCTGACTTTC.

In regard to this clonotype: A much larger clone is a single base away; this may be a read error. The chain couples TRBV20-1 to TRBJ2-7; the match to TRBD2 covers 7 bases. Germline V gives CDR1 DFQATT, CDR2 SNEGSKA (reference sequence). This CDR3 is 14 amino acids long. V lost 1 base and J lost 3; bases outside the gene matches: 6. The CDR3 sequence is CSARVGSGVYEQYF. The CDR3 DNA follows: TGCAGTGCTAGAGTTGGGAGCGGGGTCTACGAGCAGTACTTC.

About this clonotype itself: One junction end disagrees with the germline gene, perhaps due to a read error. The genes are TRBV6-1 and TRBJ2-1, with a possible D match to TRBD2 (6 bases). The CDR3 runs 15 residues. Germline V gene lookup returns CDR1 MNHNS and CDR2 SASEGT. Here the CDR3 reads CASSEEVGGYNEQFF. CDR3 nucleotide sequence: TGTGCTAGCAGCGAGGAAGTGGGAGGATACAATGAGCAGTTCTTC.

Worth noting for this clonotype: One base away lies a much larger clone, so this may be a sequencing read error. The V gene is TRBV4-3, the J gene TRBJ2-1; 8 bases match TRBD1. CDR1 and CDR2 (germline): LGHNA, YSLEER. This CDR3 comprises 15 residues. Written as DNA, the CDR3 is TGCGCCGGCAGCCAATTTCAGGGGGCTAGCGATGAGCAGATCTTC. Its protein is CAGSQFQGASDEQIF.

Comments on this clonotype: Because it lacks the conserved phenylalanine or tryptophan at the end, this CDR3 is likely a read error. This chain connects TRBV10-3 to TRBJ2-3; TRBD2 aligns across 7 bases. The CDR3 length is 13 residues. Germline values: CDR1 ENHRY, CDR2 SYGVKD. The CDR3: CAIGEGYTNTQYL. For the CDR3, the DNA is TGTGCCATCGGGGAGGGATACACAAATACGCAGTATCTT.

A word on this clonotype: The conserved final phenylalanine or tryptophan is absent from the CDR3, which likely points to a read error. This chain joins TRBV6-1 and TRBJ2-5, with D tentatively TRBD1 (6 bases). From germline, CDR1 is MNHNS and CDR2 SASEGT. The CDR3 is made up of 16 amino acids. CDR3 protein: CASSEALGQLQEIQYS. The CDR3 coding sequence is TGTGCCAGCAGTGAAGCACTTGGACAGTTACAAGAGATCCAGTACTCC.

This clonotype appeared a single time. The conserved phenylalanine or tryptophan normally closing the CDR3 is absent here, so this likely arose from a read error. The CDR3 protein is CASSGGTTNPQYL. The CDR3 nucleotides read TGCGCCAGCAGTGGTGGGACCACTAATCCGCAGTATCTT. The chain uses TRBV10-2 and TRBJ2-3, with D perhaps being TRBD1 or TRBD2 (5 bases each). The CDR3 extends over 13 amino acids. V dropped 4 bases and J dropped 10 bases, with 15 bases sitting between them. Germline CDR1 reads WSHSY; CDR2 reads SAAADI.

This clonotype was counted only a few times. The chain carries TRBV29-1 and TRBJ2-1, with no clear D. Germline V lookup: CDR1 SQVTM, CDR2 ANQGSEA. V was pared by 7 bases and J by 10 bases, with 23 bases between. This CDR3 comprises 14 residues. CDR3 nucleotide sequence: TGCAGCGCCCCGGATGACGGTCGGGTAGGAGAGCAGTTCTTC. This codes for CSAPDDGRVGEQFF.

The table lists this clonotype with a few counts. This clone may be a read error of a much larger clone one base away. The rearrangement uses TRBV28 and TRBJ2-1, with 8 nucleotides matching TRBD2. Germline loops: CDR1 MDHEN, CDR2 SYDVKM. This CDR3 spans 16 amino acids. CDR3 residues: CASSRSAGDGHNEQIF. CDR3 DNA sequence: TGTGCCAGCAGTAGATCAGCGGGAGACGGTCACAATGAGCAGATCTTC.

This clonotype was seen at least ten times. The chain is built from TRBV5-6 and TRBJ2-7; D may match TRBD1 or TRBD2 (5 bases each). This CDR3 is built from 14 residues. V shed 4 bases and J shed 7 bases, with 18 bases lying between them. Germline CDR1 is SGHDT and CDR2 is YYEEEE. For the CDR3, the DNA is TGTGCCAGCAGCCCGGGACCGGGTACGATAGAGCAGTACTTC. Translating gives CASSPGPGTIEQYF.

This clonotype was observed a single time. Germline is not matched at one junction end, which may reflect a read error. The chain carries TRBV6-1 and TRBJ2-7; D is possibly TRBD1 (5 bases). Germline-derived CDR1 and CDR2 are MNHNS and SASEGT. The CDR3 is 14 amino acids. In DNA, the CDR3 is TGTGCCACCAGTGAACAGGCTGAATACTACGAGCAGTACTTC. Its protein product is CATSEQAEYYEQYF.

V usage is TRBV28 and J usage is TRBJ2-1; 8 bases agree with TRBD2. Germline V gives CDR1 MDHEN, CDR2 SYDVKM. After removal of 7 bases from V and 6 bases from J, the junction contained 14 bases not matched to a gene. CDR3 length equals 16 residues. CDR3 DNA sequence: TGTGCCAGCACCGTAATACTAGCGGAAAGTACCAATGAGCAGTTCTTC. Encoded protein: CASTVILAESTNEQFF.